The 27 T cell receptor beta chains below were found in one sample sequenced in a study of T cell changes during pregnancy in multiple sclerosis. TCRdb's table, derived via immunoSEQ multiplex PCR, lists solely in-frame clones and lacks some. The data show about 59,000 clones, with about 94% seen just once and just over 2.5% held by the top ten. Sequencing was performed on CD8+ T cells from peripheral blood mononuclear cells, taken after pregnancy. The receptors were sampled from a female donor with multiple sclerosis, enrolled in a pregnancy study.

J is TRBJ2-3 and V is TRBV5-1, with 8 bases fitting TRBD2. V lost 2 bases to trimming and J lost 5 bases; unmatched junction nucleotides: 7. The germline V gene has CDR1 SGHRS and CDR2 YFSETQ. The CDR3 is 15 residues long. CDR3 coding DNA: TGCGCCAGCAGCTTAGCGGGAGCCTATGGAGATACGCAGTATTTT. This sequence encodes CASSLAGAYGDTQYF.

This sequence joins TRBV19 and TRBJ2-5; perhaps TRBD2 as D (6 bases). V was shortened by 4 bases and J by 0 bases, with 24 bases between the two germline ends. Per the germline V gene, CDR1 is LNHDA and CDR2 is SQIVND (reference sequence). The CDR3 is 19 residues long. The CDR3: CASSTSRGLAPLYQETQYF. CDR3 in DNA: TGTGCCAGTAGTACCTCGCGGGGATTAGCCCCCTTGTACCAAGAGACCCAGTACTTC.

The chain joins TRBV7-6 to TRBJ1-1; no reliable D call. V lost 7 bases and J 0 bases, leaving 9 bases between the germline ends. From germline, CDR1 is SGHVS and CDR2 FNYEAQ. The CDR3 is made up of 13 amino acids. The CDR3 reads CASTTGMNTEAFF. The CDR3, as DNA: TGTGCCAGCACGACGGGGATGAACACTGAAGCTTTCTTT.

The chain combines TRBV4-1 with TRBJ2-1, with D possibly matching TRBD1 (5 bases). CDR1 and CDR2 (germline): MGHRA, YSYEKL. The ends were cut back, 0 bases at V and 7 bases at J, with 13 bases in the middle. The CDR3 spans 15 residues. CDR3 sequence reads: CASSQDPTGVNEQFF. As DNA, the CDR3 is TGCGCCAGCAGCCAAGATCCCACAGGAGTGAATGAGCAGTTCTTC.

The chain has TRBV4-3 and TRBJ2-3; 8 nucleotides align to TRBD1. The germline CDR1 and CDR2 sequences are LGHNA and YSLEER. The CDR3 loop spans 15 amino acids. After removal of 4 bases from V and 5 bases from J, the junction contained 8 bases not matched to a gene. As DNA, the CDR3 is TGCGCCAGCAGCCGAACAGGGGGAGGTGAAGATACGCAGTATTTT. It specifies CASSRTGGGEDTQYF.

This clone was seen only once. This chain links TRBV9 with TRBJ2-7, with 8 bases identical to TRBD2. With V trimmed by 0 bases and J by 3 bases, 11 bases remained unmatched. Germline V gives CDR1 SGDLS, CDR2 YYNGEE. The length of the CDR3 is 17 residues. This CDR3 reads CASSVVGGRTSLYEQYF. DNA for the CDR3: TGTGCCAGCAGCGTAGTTGGAGGGAGGACTAGCCTCTACGAGCAGTACTTC.

This chain's CDR3 is CASSFRGGGHLGDYGYTF. The CDR3 DNA sequence: TGTGCCAGCAGCTTCCGGGGAGGGGGGCATCTCGGAGACTATGGCTACACCTTC. The chain carries TRBV7-9 and TRBJ1-2; tentative D call: TRBD1 (6 bases). The germline V and J ends were trimmed by 3 bases and 3 bases, with 23 bases remaining between them. Germline V CDR1 and CDR2: SEHNR, FQNEAQ (reference sequence). The CDR3 contains 18 residues.

CDR3 coding DNA: TGTGCCAGCAGATATACAGGGGATTACTATGGCTACACCTTC. It specifies CASRYTGDYYGYTF. This chain joins TRBV27 and TRBJ1-2; the match to TRBD1 covers 7 bases. Trimming took 6 bases from V and 3 from J; bases not matched to a gene: 7. In germline, CDR1 is MNHEY, CDR2 SMNVEV (reference sequence). There are 14 residues in the CDR3.

On this clone: Other nucleotide sequences from this sample produce the same CDR3. The rearrangement joins TRBV18 to TRBJ1-1, with D maybe TRBD1 (6 bases). The germline V and J ends were trimmed by 3 bases and 3 bases, with 11 bases remaining between them. The CDR3 has 14 residues. Germline assignment: CDR1 KGHSH and CDR2 LQKENI. This CDR3 is CASSPGAGDTEAFF. CDR3 nucleotide sequence: TGTGCCAGCTCACCGGGGGCAGGGGACACTGAAGCTTTCTTT.

The V gene is TRBV5-5, the J gene TRBJ2-7; 7 bases align to TRBD1. The germline V gene has CDR1 SGHKS and CDR2 YYEKEE (reference sequence). With V trimmed by 4 bases and J by 5 bases, 12 bases remained unmatched. This CDR3 comprises 15 residues. This CDR3 is CASSPRQGNDHEQYF. In DNA form, the CDR3 reads TGTGCCAGCAGCCCCCGACAGGGAAATGACCACGAGCAGTACTTC.

As to this clone: The junction does not match germline at one end; this may be a read error. The J gene is TRBJ2-2, the V gene TRBV6-6, with a weak D call TRBD2 (6 bases). The CDR3 extends over 12 amino acids. The germline V gene encodes CDR1 MNHNY and CDR2 SVGAGI (reference sequence). The CDR3 bases are TGTGTCAGCGGAGGGGAAACCGGGGAGCTGTTTTTT. This sequence encodes CVSGGETGELFF.

V and J are TRBV28 and TRBJ2-1; TRBD1 matches 7 bases. This CDR3 has 13 amino acids. V shed 6 bases and J 6 bases; nucleotides not matched to a gene: 5. CDR1 is MDHEN, CDR2 SYDVKM, per germline. The CDR3, as DNA: TGTGCCAGCAGCCCTCAGGGGGTCAATGAGCAGTTCTTC. This gives the protein CASSPQGVNEQFF.

The rearrangement uses TRBV28 and TRBJ1-1; D is unresolved. The CDR3 consists of 14 residues. V lost 3 bases, J lost 3 bases, and 11 bases lay in between. Germline V gene data show CDR1 as MDHEN and CDR2 as SYDVKM. CDR3: CASSFYLEHTEAFF. The DNA of the CDR3 is TGTGCCAGCAGTTTCTACCTAGAGCACACTGAAGCTTTCTTT.

The V call is TRBV7-6, the J call TRBJ2-3; 11 bases agree with TRBD2. The CDR3 contains 17 residues. Germline CDR1 reads SGHVS; CDR2 reads FNYEAQ. J was trimmed by 3 bases and V by 0 bases; bases with no gene match: 5. The CDR3 nucleotides are TGTGCCAGCAGCTTAGCCCTAGCGGGAGGTCGGACAGATACGCAGTATTTT. This gives the protein CASSLALAGGRTDTQYF. Full variable domain (missing parts from reference TRBV7-6 and TRBJ2-3): GAGVSQSPRYKVTKRGQDVALRCDPISGHVSLYWYRQALGQGPEFLTYFNYEAQQDKSGLPNDRFSAERPEGSISTLTIQRTEQRDSAMYRCASSLALAGGRTDTQYFGPGTRLTVL.

This chain joins TRBV5-4 and TRBJ1-1, with TRBD1 identical over 7 bases. Germline lookup yields CDR1 SGHNT and CDR2 YYREEE (reference sequence). This CDR3 is built from 13 residues. Unmatched junction bases numbered 7, after V lost 5 bases and J lost 6 bases. Here the CDR3 DNA reads TGTGCCAGCAGTTACAGGGGTAAGGCTGAAGCTTTCTTT. Translation gives CASSYRGKAEAFF.

This clone occurred once. The chain uses TRBV28 and TRBJ2-1; 8 nucleotides agree with TRBD1. Per germline, CDR1 MDHEN and CDR2 SYDVKM. The CDR3 spans 15 residues. Trimming cost V 2 bases and J 3 bases; bases outside gene matches: 3. CDR3 sequence: CASSLGTGGYNEQFF. CDR3 sequence (DNA): TGTGCCAGCAGTTTAGGAACAGGGGGCTACAATGAGCAGTTCTTC. Combining the CDR3 with reference TRBV28 and TRBJ2-1 gives the whole variable domain DVKVTQSSRYLVKRTGEKVFLECVQDMDHENMFWYRQDPGLGLRLIYFSYDVKMKEKGDIPEGYSVSREKKERFSLILESASTNQTSMYLCASSLGTGGYNEQFFGPGTRLTVL.

CDR3 sequence: CASSPPDREIYGYTF. The CDR3, as DNA: TGCGCCAGCAGCCCTCCGGACAGGGAAATCTATGGCTACACCTTC. V is TRBV5-1 and J is TRBJ1-2, with 8 bases aligning to TRBD1. This CDR3 comprises 15 residues. With V trimmed by 4 bases and J by 4 bases, 9 bases remained unmatched. The germline V gene encodes CDR1 SGHRS and CDR2 YFSETQ.

The CDR3 sequence: CASSVDSNTGELFF. The DNA of the CDR3 is TGTGCCAGCAGCGTAGACTCAAACACCGGGGAGCTGTTTTTT. The chain joins TRBV9 to TRBJ2-2; D is unclear. Germline-derived CDR1 and CDR2 are SGDLS and YYNGEE. The V end was cut by 0 bases, the J end by 2 bases, with 5 bases between. CDR3 length equals 14 residues. The variable domain in full, completed from reference TRBV9 and TRBJ2-2, reads DSGVTQTPKHLITATGQRVTLRCSPRSGDLSVYWYQQSLDQGLQFLIQYYNGEERAKGNILERFSAQQFPDLHSELNLSSLELGDSALYFCASSVDSNTGELFFGEGSRLTVL.

This chain joins TRBV4-1 and TRBJ2-7; 7 positions match TRBD2. The CDR3 spans 15 residues. J lost 3 bases, V lost 4 bases, and 9 bases had no gene match. Germline lookup yields CDR1 MGHRA and CDR2 YSYEKL. As DNA, the CDR3 is TGCGCCAGCAGCCTAACTCATAGCGGGTACTACGAGCAGTACTTC. Its protein is CASSLTHSGYYEQYF.

The chain employs TRBV6-5 and TRBJ1-5; D possibly corresponds to TRBD1 (6 bases). This CDR3 region has 15 residues. The V end lost 8 bases, the J end lost 3 bases, and 17 bases lay between the germline ends. Germline loops: CDR1 MNHEY, CDR2 SVGAGI. Written as DNA, the CDR3 is TGTGCCAGCGCGTTATCTCAGGGGTACAATCAGCCCCAGCATTTT. Translation: CASALSQGYNQPQHF.

The chain links TRBV4-2 to TRBJ1-2; the D gene is possibly TRBD1 (5 bases). Germline loops: CDR1 LGHNA, CDR2 YNFKEQ. Trimming shortened V by 4 bases and J by 4 bases, and 10 bases separated the two germline ends. The CDR3 spans 13 residues. CDR3 bases: TGTGCCAGCAGCCCTGCGGGGGGCTATGGCTACACCTTC. Translation: CASSPAGGYGYTF.

The V call is TRBV27, the J call TRBJ2-1, with 9 bases matching TRBD2. Per germline, CDR1 MNHEY and CDR2 SMNVEV (reference sequence). The CDR3 is 16 amino acids. Germline trimming cut 0 bases from V and 4 bases from J; bases unmatched to any gene: 4. The CDR3 nucleotides read TGTGCCAGCAGTTTATCGCCTAGCGGGGTATACAATGAGCAGTTCTTC. Translating it yields CASSLSPSGVYNEQFF.

This clone has just one count. The chain is built from TRBV28 and TRBJ2-5; 8 bases are a match to TRBD1. The CDR3 totals 12 residues. V shed 8 bases, J shed 3 bases, and the junction held 2 bases outside the gene matches. The germline gives CDR1 MDHEN, CDR2 SYDVKM. CDR3 residues: CASLGQEETQYF. The CDR3 nucleotides read TGTGCCAGCCTGGGACAGGAAGAGACCCAGTACTTC.

This chain connects TRBV11-2 to TRBJ2-7; D is possibly TRBD1 (6 bases). Germline V CDR1 and CDR2: SGHAT, FQNNGV. This CDR3 region has 13 residues. The ends were cut back, 6 bases at V and 1 base at J, with 10 bases in the middle. The CDR3 region has the DNA TGTGCCAGCAGTTACGGGACATCCTACGAGCAGTACTTC. Amino acids: CASSYGTSYEQYF.

The chain recombines TRBV27 with TRBJ2-7; 7 bases agree with TRBD2. CDR3 size: 15 residues. J was trimmed by 2 bases and V by 3 bases; bases with no gene match: 7. Germline loops: CDR1 MNHEY, CDR2 SMNVEV (reference sequence). CDR3 DNA sequence: TGTGCCAGCAGTTTTTCGGGGAGGGGTGCCTACGAGCAGTACTTC. Translation gives CASSFSGRGAYEQYF.

The rearrangement links TRBV7-6 to TRBJ1-2, with unresolved D. Germline lookup yields CDR1 SGHVS and CDR2 FNYEAQ. The length of the CDR3 is 14 residues. V was clipped by 1 base and J by 2 bases, with 8 bases between them. CDR3 in amino acids: CASSLDVGNYGYTF. CDR3 in DNA: TGTGCCAGCAGCTTAGACGTCGGGAACTATGGCTACACCTTC.

The chain uses TRBV7-9 and TRBJ2-5; 7 bases are shared with TRBD1. This CDR3 contains 16 residues. Unmatched junction bases numbered 8, after V lost 0 bases and J lost 4 bases. CDR1 and CDR2 (germline): SEHNR, FQNEAQ (reference sequence). CDR3 coding DNA: TGTGCCAGCAGCTTAGCAGGTGGCAGGGGGAGAGAGACCCAGTACTTC. The encoded protein is CASSLAGGRGRETQYF.